Each of the 19 T cell receptor beta chains below was sequenced from the same sample in a study of blood T cells in healthy people across ages (dated by TCRdb to about 2015). The library was generated by 5' RACE. The listed sequencing device is Illumina HiSeq 2500. A second PCR of about 6 to 12 cycles was run with a J-beta primer mix and a sample-barcoded 5' primer. TCRdb handled the public reads itself, with Q25 trimming in fastp and clone calling in MiXCR, and kept productive beta chains. Under each unique CDR3 protein, matching rows form one entry showing the most common genes and DNA. The sample records about 1 million distinct CDR3 sequences, under 45% of which are singletons. The ten largest clones take up around 18% of the sample. Sequencing was carried out using blood. Receptors originate from a woman aged 55-70 years in good health.

This clonotype was detected a few times. The chain combines TRBV29-1 with TRBJ2-7; D uncertain. The germline V and J ends were trimmed by 1 base and 7 bases, with 14 bases remaining between them. Germline V gene lookup returns CDR1 SQVTM and CDR2 ANQGSEA. This CDR3 comprises 13 residues. In DNA form, the CDR3 reads TGCAGCGTTGAAGGGAAGGGCAAGTGGGAGCAGTACTTC. The encoded protein is CSVEGKGKWEQYF.

This clonotype occurred once. The rearrangement joins TRBV20-1 to TRBJ2-1, with D unclear. The J call may be mistaken, given a closer DNA end match to TRBJ2-7. The V gene's germline CDR1 is DFQATT and CDR2 SNEGSKA (reference sequence). This CDR3 spans 12 amino acids. The CDR3 sequence is CSAGTSRNEQYF. CDR3 in DNA: TGCAGTGCAGGAACCTCGCGCAATGAGCAGTACTTC.

This sequence joins TRBV7-3 and TRBJ2-5; 13 bases align to TRBD2. CDR3 length: 15 amino acids. Germline-derived CDR1 and CDR2 are SGHTA and FQGTGA. With 4 bases clipped from V and 5 bases from J, the junction kept 4 bases outside the gene matches. The CDR3 sequence: CASSSTSGRFETQYF. The CDR3, as DNA: TGTGCCAGCAGCTCGACTAGCGGGAGGTTTGAGACCCAGTACTTC. Looking up the rest from reference TRBV7-3 and TRBJ2-5 gives the full variable domain: GAGVSQTPSNKVTEKGKYVELRCDPISGHTALYWYRQSLGQGPEFLIYFQGTGAADDSGLPNDRFFAVRPEGSVSTLKIQRTERGDSAVYLCASSSTSGRFETQYFGPGTRLLVL.

This clonotype was found many times. The chain recombines TRBV20-1 with TRBJ1-4; a possible D gene is TRBD1 (5 bases). The CDR3 runs to 15 residues. Per the germline V gene, CDR1 is DFQATT and CDR2 is SNEGSKA (reference sequence). Between the trimmed V and J ends, which lost 6 bases and 7 bases, there was a span of 21 bases. The CDR3 region has the DNA TGCAGTGCCGAAAGACTGAGGGGCGGTGGTGAAAAACTGTTTTTT. It encodes CSAERLRGGGEKLFF.

The rearrangement joins TRBV2 to TRBJ1-1; D perhaps matches TRBD1 (5 bases). V was clipped by 2 bases and J by 2 bases, with 12 bases between them. Per germline, CDR1 SNHLY and CDR2 FYNNEI. The CDR3 spans 15 residues. CDR3 coding DNA: TGTGCCAGCAGTGAATGGGGGGTGGCTAACACTGAAGCTTTCTTT. Translation: CASSEWGVANTEAFF.

The chain couples TRBV29-1 to TRBJ2-7; D assignment may be TRBD1 or TRBD2 (5 bases each). The CDR3 loop spans 14 amino acids. The germline CDR1 and CDR2 sequences are SQVTM and ANQGSEA. V lost 5 bases and J 1 base, leaving 15 bases between the germline ends. The DNA for the CDR3 is TGCAGCGTTTTATACGTCGAGGGGTCCTACGAGCAGTACTTC. Its translation: CSVLYVEGSYEQYF.

This clonotype was counted between two and nine times. The V call is TRBV18, the J call TRBJ2-7; TRBD2 matches 7 bases. V lost 6 bases to trimming and J lost 7 bases; unmatched junction nucleotides: 15. Germline V gene data show CDR1 as KGHSH and CDR2 as LQKENI. This CDR3 contains 15 residues. The CDR3 DNA reads as TGTGCCAGCTCCCGACCGGGGAGGGCTTACAATGAGCAGTACTTC. Translating gives CASSRPGRAYNEQYF.

This clonotype has just a few counts. The gene calls are TRBV20-1 and TRBJ2-5; D assignment may be TRBD1 or TRBD2 (5 bases each). CDR1 and CDR2 from the germline V gene are DFQATT and SNEGSKA (reference sequence). The CDR3 is 13 amino acids. V gave up 6 bases and J gave up 9 bases, with 20 bases separating them. Here the CDR3 DNA reads TGCAGTGCCAGGGACGGGGCAAGAGTGGCCCAGTACTTC. It codes for CSARDGARVAQYF.

The chain uses TRBV6-5 and TRBJ2-7, with 9 bases fitting TRBD2. Germline CDR1 MNHEY, CDR2 SVGAGI. J lost 6 bases, V lost 4 bases, and 13 bases had no gene match. There are 16 residues in the CDR3. CDR3 DNA: TGTGCCAGCAGTTCCTCTAGCGGGACCAATTTGGGCGAGCAGTACTTC. This encodes CASSSSSGTNLGEQYF.

This clonotype was seen more than once but under ten times. The chain links TRBV10-3 to TRBJ2-5; 7 bases are shared with TRBD2. The CDR3 sequence is 13 residues long. Germline V CDR1 and CDR2: ENHRY, SYGVKD. J gave up 5 bases and V 10 bases, and 10 bases lay outside the gene matches. In nucleotides, the CDR3 is TGTGCCACAGCGGCGGGAGTAGATGAGACCCAGTACTTC. Protein sequence: CATAAGVDETQYF.

This chain joins TRBV6-6 and TRBJ2-1, with D maybe TRBD2 (5 bases). This CDR3 is built from 14 residues. CDR1 is MNHNY and CDR2 is SVGAGI in the germline V gene (reference sequence). V was clipped by 7 bases and J by 0 bases, with 10 bases between them. CDR3 sequence (DNA): TGTGCCAGCATCCGCGGGCACTCCTACAATGAGCAGTTCTTC. It translates to CASIRGHSYNEQFF.

The CDR3 sequence is CASSSRRGRGATYEQYF. CDR3 nucleotides: TGTGCCAGCAGTTCCCGCCGAGGCAGGGGGGCCACCTACGAGCAGTACTTC. The chain is built from TRBV27 and TRBJ2-7; D may be TRBD1 (7 bases). CDR1 MNHEY and CDR2 SMNVEV come from the germline V gene (reference sequence). V lost 4 bases, J lost 2 bases, and 21 bases lay in between. This CDR3 contains 17 residues.

As for this clonotype: One end of the junction fails to match germline, which may point to a read error. The CDR3 DNA sequence: TGTGCCAGCAGTTTATTGGACACGAGCACAGATGCGCAGTATTTT. It specifies CASSLLDTSTDAQYF. The genes are TRBV12-3 or TRBV12-4 and TRBJ2-3, with D possibly matching TRBD1 (5 bases). The CDR3 has 15 residues.

CDR3 amino acids: CASRARGEQYF. The CDR3 DNA follows: TGCGCCAGCAGAGCAAGGGGCGAGCAGTACTTC. The chain uses TRBV10-2 and TRBJ2-5; D is perhaps TRBD1 (5 bases). The assigned J gene may be wrong: the sequence end matches TRBJ2-7 better. The CDR3 contains 11 residues. CDR1 WSHSY and CDR2 SAAADI come from the germline V gene.

The rearrangement links TRBV2 to TRBJ1-6; 7 bases are a match to TRBD1. CDR3 size: 16 residues. The germline V gene encodes CDR1 SNHLY and CDR2 FYNNEI. The V and J ends lost 6 bases and 7 bases, in that order; junction bases with no gene match: 12. CDR3 nucleotides: TGTGCCAGCAGCGCAAGGGGGCCGGGGAGGAATTCACCCCTCCACTTT. Protein product: CASSARGPGRNSPLHF.

The rearrangement uses TRBV28 and TRBJ2-1; D remains ambiguous. The CDR3 covers 13 residues. The ends were cut back, 4 bases at V and 9 bases at J, with 13 bases in the middle. Germline V gene data show CDR1 as MDHEN and CDR2 as SYDVKM. CDR3 protein: CASSSLGPGEQFF. CDR3 sequence (DNA): TGTGCCAGCAGTTCCCTAGGCCCAGGTGAGCAGTTCTTC.

The chain combines TRBV9 with TRBJ2-5; 9 bases agree with TRBD1. Per germline, CDR1 SGDLS and CDR2 YYNGEE. The V segment lost 3 bases and the J segment 1 base; nucleotides outside the gene matches: 4. The CDR3 consists of 15 residues. CDR3 coding DNA: TGTGCCAGCAGCGGGGGGGACAGGGTCCAAGAGACCCAGTACTTC. Residues: CASSGGDRVQETQYF. Using reference TRBV9 and TRBJ2-5 for the parts outside the CDR3, the full variable domain is DSGVTQTPKHLITATGQRVTLRCSPRSGDLSVYWYQQSLDQGLQFLIQYYNGEERAKGNILERFSAQQFPDLHSELNLSSLELGDSALYFCASSGGDRVQETQYFGPGTRLLVL.

V is TRBV4-1 and J is TRBJ2-7; D may be TRBD2 (6 bases). This CDR3 contains 15 residues. Germline CDR1 and CDR2: MGHRA and YSYEKL. Deletions cut 1 base from V and 7 bases from J, with 17 bases between. DNA for the CDR3: TGCGCCAGCAGCCAAGCGCGCGGGATCAGGGATGAGCAGTACTTC. As protein: CASSQARGIRDEQYF.

The rearrangement links TRBV9 to TRBJ2-5; 8 nucleotides match TRBD2. This CDR3 comprises 15 residues. Germline CDR1 reads SGDLS; CDR2 reads YYNGEE. V shed 0 bases and J 1 base; nucleotides not matched to a gene: 2. CDR3 protein: CASSVGGGTQETQYF. CDR3 nucleotides: TGTGCCAGCAGCGTAGGCGGGGGGACCCAAGAGACCCAGTACTTC.